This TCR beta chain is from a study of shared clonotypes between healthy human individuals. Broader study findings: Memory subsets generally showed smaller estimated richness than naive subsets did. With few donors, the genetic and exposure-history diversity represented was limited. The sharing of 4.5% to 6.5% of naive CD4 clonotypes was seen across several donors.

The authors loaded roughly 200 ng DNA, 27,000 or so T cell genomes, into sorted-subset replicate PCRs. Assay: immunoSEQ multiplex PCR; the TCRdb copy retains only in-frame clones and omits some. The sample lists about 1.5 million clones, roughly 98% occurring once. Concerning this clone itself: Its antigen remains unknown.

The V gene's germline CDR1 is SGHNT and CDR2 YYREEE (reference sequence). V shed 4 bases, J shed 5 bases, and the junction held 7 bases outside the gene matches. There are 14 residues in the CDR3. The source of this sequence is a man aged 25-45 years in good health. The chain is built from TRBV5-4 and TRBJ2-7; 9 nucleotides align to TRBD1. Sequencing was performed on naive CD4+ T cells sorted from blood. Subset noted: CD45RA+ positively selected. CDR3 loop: CASSQRQGDDEQYF. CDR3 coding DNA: TGTGCCAGCAGCCAGCGACAGGGGGACGACGAGCAGTACTTC.